These 26 T cell receptor beta chains were all obtained from the same sample, sequenced in a study of early T cells in non-severe SARS-CoV-2 infection. MiXCR, run by TCRdb on the 5' RACE reads, gives a single entry per CDR3 protein. Of about 23,000 distinct CDR3 sequences detected, roughly 4.7% appear once; the ten largest clones hold 7.8%. The sequencing sample was made of whole blood. These receptors were obtained from an adult who was a healthcare worker with PCR-confirmed SARS-CoV-2 infection or an uninfected control (not recorded which).

This clonotype showed up many times. This chain connects TRBV3-1 to TRBJ2-5, with 11 bases identical to TRBD2. Losses at the gene ends were 0 bases for V and 2 bases for J; bases not matched to a gene: 8. This CDR3 is built from 18 residues. From germline, CDR1 is LGHDT and CDR2 YNNKEL (reference sequence). The CDR3 sequence is CASSQDWGTSGTQETQYF. CDR3 nucleotide sequence: TGTGCCAGCAGCCAAGATTGGGGGACTAGCGGAACTCAAGAGACCCAGTACTTC.

The J gene is TRBJ1-2, the V gene TRBV30; possibly TRBD1 for D (5 bases). From germline, CDR1 is GTSNPN and CDR2 SVGIG (reference sequence). V lost 4 bases and J lost 4, with 16 bases in between. The length of the CDR3 is 14 residues. CDR3 in DNA: TGTGCCTGGAACATGGGCAGGGCCGGCTATGGCTACACCTTC. Translated, it gives CAWNMGRAGYGYTF.

This clonotype has a handful of counts. This chain links TRBV20-1 with TRBJ2-2; D is unresolved. The CDR3 length is 13 residues. Trimming removed 3 bases at V and 4 bases at J, with 9 bases between. The germline V gene has CDR1 DFQATT and CDR2 SNEGSKA (reference sequence). CDR3 loop: CSARELVTGELFF. In nucleotides, the CDR3 is TGCAGTGCTAGGGAGCTGGTCACCGGGGAGCTGTTTTTT.

This chain joins TRBV28 and TRBJ2-7; D not resolved. The CDR3 has 12 amino acids. Trimming cost V 8 bases and J 7 bases, with 15 bases left between them. In germline, CDR1 is MDHEN, CDR2 SYDVKM. The CDR3 spells CASGRALSEQYF. Written as DNA, the CDR3 is TGTGCCAGCGGCCGGGCGTTGAGTGAGCAGTACTTC.

This clonotype was picked up a small number of times. The J gene is TRBJ2-7, the V gene TRBV6-6; 10 positions agree with TRBD1. The CDR3 runs 15 residues. Losses at the gene ends were 2 bases for V and 3 bases for J; bases not matched to a gene: 4. CDR1 and CDR2 from the germline V gene are MNHNY and SVGAGI (reference sequence). The CDR3 loop is CASSYTRTGGYEQYF. The CDR3 nucleotides are TGTGCCAGCAGTTACACCCGGACAGGGGGCTACGAGCAGTACTTC.

There are many counts of this clonotype. The chain recombines TRBV5-1 with TRBJ1-5; 7 bases align to TRBD1. J was trimmed by 4 bases and V by 10 bases; bases with no gene match: 14. This CDR3 comprises 15 residues. Germline V gene sequence: CDR1 SGHRS, CDR2 YFSETQ. CDR3 protein: CASRLGQAANQPQHF. CDR3 sequence (DNA): TGCGCCTCCCGACTAGGACAGGCTGCTAATCAGCCCCAGCATTTT.

This clonotype was seen only a few times. V is TRBV20-1 and J is TRBJ2-7; D is possibly TRBD1 (5 bases). This CDR3 is 14 amino acids long. CDR1 and CDR2 from the germline V gene are DFQATT and SNEGSKA (reference sequence). Trimming removed 0 bases from V and 3 bases from J, with 12 bases in between. CDR3 loop: CSAREKGSGYEQYF. CDR3 nucleotide sequence: TGCAGTGCTAGAGAGAAGGGGTCTGGCTACGAGCAGTACTTC.

This clonotype was seen many times. V is TRBV20-1 and J is TRBJ2-5; TRBD2 matches at 8 bases. The CDR3 is 14 residues long. Germline loops: CDR1 DFQATT, CDR2 SNEGSKA (reference sequence). The J segment lost 2 bases and the V segment lost 3 bases, leaving 5 bases of the junction unmatched. This CDR3 reads CSASRGLGQETQYF. The CDR3 bases are TGCAGTGCTAGCCGGGGACTAGGTCAAGAGACCCAGTACTTC.

This clonotype was seen a handful of times. The chain employs TRBV20-1 and TRBJ1-2; TRBD1 matches 8 bases. The germline V gene encodes CDR1 DFQATT and CDR2 SNEGSKA (reference sequence). V lost 3 bases to trimming and J lost 4 bases; unmatched junction nucleotides: 7. There are 14 residues in the CDR3. In nucleotides, the CDR3 is TGCAGTGCTAGTAGGCAGGGGGCAGGCTATGGCTACACCTTC. This gives the protein CSASRQGAGYGYTF.

This clonotype was observed a few times. The chain joins TRBV6-5 to TRBJ1-6; D gene unclear. The CDR3 consists of 13 residues. CDR1 and CDR2 (germline): MNHEY, SVGAGI. V lost 4 bases, J lost 2 bases, and 3 bases lay in between. CDR3 nucleotides: TGTGCCAGCAGTTCTACCTATAATTCACCCCTCCACTTT. Protein: CASSSTYNSPLHF.

This clonotype was found a few times. The rearrangement uses TRBV9 and TRBJ1-1, with a possible D match to TRBD1 (6 bases). Trimming pared 4 bases from V and 7 bases from J, leaving 14 bases between. This CDR3 is 13 amino acids long. Germline CDR1 reads SGDLS; CDR2 reads YYNGEE. The CDR3: CASSPRGGDEAFF. Here the CDR3 DNA reads TGTGCCAGCAGCCCACGTGGGGGCGATGAAGCTTTCTTT.

This clonotype was detected ten times or more. V gene TRBV5-1 combines with J gene TRBJ2-1; 8 bases align to TRBD2. CDR3 size: 13 residues. The trim removed 4 bases at V and 3 bases at J, leaving 0 bases unmatched. CDR1 and CDR2 (germline): SGHRS, YFSETQ. DNA of the CDR3: TGCGCCAGCAGCACTAGCGGCTACAATGAGCAGTTCTTC. Its translation is CASSTSGYNEQFF.

This clonotype was detected many times. This chain joins TRBV21-1 and TRBJ1-5. TRBV21-1 is designated a pseudogene. The CDR3 is 17 residues long. This CDR3 reads CASTGSFTIKPNQPQHF. CDR3 nucleotide sequence: TGTGCCAGCACGGGGTCTTTTACAATCAAACCCAATCAGCCCCAGCATTTT.

This clonotype was observed at least ten times. The gene calls are TRBV7-9 and TRBJ1-2, with D unresolved. Germline V gene data show CDR1 as SEHNR and CDR2 as FQNEAQ (reference sequence). This CDR3 contains 14 residues. With 1 base removed from V and 6 bases from J, the gap between germline ends came to 12 bases. CDR3 sequence reads: CASSLVWREDGYTF. For the CDR3, the DNA is TGTGCCAGCAGCTTAGTCTGGAGGGAAGATGGCTACACCTTC. The whole variable domain, remainder taken from reference TRBV7-9 and TRBJ1-2, is DTGVSQNPRHKITKRGQNVTFRCDPISEHNRLYWYRQTLGQGPEFLTYFQNEAQLEKSRLLSDRFSAERPKGSFSTLEIQRTEQGDSAMYLCASSLVWREDGYTFGSGTRLTVV.

This clonotype is deemed medium-sized. J is TRBJ1-5 and V is TRBV6-6; D may be TRBD1 (5 bases). The germline gives CDR1 MNHNY, CDR2 SVGAGI (reference sequence). The CDR3 runs 17 residues. Between the trimmed V and J ends, which lost 6 bases and 2 bases, there was a span of 20 bases. The CDR3 DNA follows: TGTGCCAGCAGCCTCACCCCGGGGGTTATTGGCAATCAGCCCCAGCATTTT. Protein product: CASSLTPGVIGNQPQHF.

This clonotype was observed at least ten times. The genes are TRBV7-9 and TRBJ2-2; no firm D call. This CDR3 region has 19 residues. CDR1 is SEHNR and CDR2 is FQNEAQ in the germline V gene (reference sequence). The V gene lost 8 bases and the J gene lost 2 bases, with 27 bases spanning the gap. In nucleotides, the CDR3 is TGTGCCAGCCCCACTCCGACCGCGGCCACAAGGAATAACACCGGGGAGCTGTTTTTT. It yields the protein CASPTPTAATRNNTGELFF. Full variable domain (remainder filled in from reference TRBV7-9 and TRBJ2-2): DTGVSQNPRHKITKRGQNVTFRCDPISEHNRLYWYRQTLGQGPEFLTYFQNEAQLEKSRLLSDRFSAERPKGSFSTLEIQRTEQGDSAMYLCASPTPTAATRNNTGELFFGEGSRLTVL.

There are a few counts of this clonotype. The chain joins TRBV6-5 to TRBJ1-5, with a possible D match to TRBD1 (5 bases). CDR3 length: 14 amino acids. V lost 7 bases to trimming and J lost 2 bases, with 12 bases between them. From germline, CDR1 is MNHEY and CDR2 SVGAGI. The CDR3 DNA is TGTGCCAGCACCACGGGGCAGGGCAATCAGCCCCAGCATTTT. It is translated as CASTTGQGNQPQHF.

This clonotype was detected ten times or more. The chain has TRBV20-1 and TRBJ1-4; D ambiguous. The CDR3 runs to 14 residues. The V and J ends lost 2 bases and 5 bases respectively, with 12 bases between them. The germline V gene has CDR1 DFQATT and CDR2 SNEGSKA (reference sequence). The CDR3 nucleotides are TGCAGTGCTAGAATCAGAGCGCCCAATGAAAAACTGTTTTTT. It yields the protein CSARIRAPNEKLFF.

This clonotype was counted at least ten times. V usage is TRBV7-8 and J usage is TRBJ2-7; D is possibly TRBD1 (5 bases). Looked up from germline, CDR1 is SGHVS and CDR2 is FQNEAQ. Trimming cost V 3 bases and J 1 base, with 19 bases left between them. This CDR3 has 17 residues. The DNA of the CDR3 is TGTGCCAGCAGCTTTACCCGTCCGCAGGGATTTTCCTACGAGCAGTACTTC. Translated: CASSFTRPQGFSYEQYF.

This clonotype occurred many times. The chain carries TRBV12-3 or TRBV12-4 and TRBJ1-3; 7 nucleotides line up with TRBD1. The CDR3 loop spans 11 amino acids. J lost 14 bases, V lost 8 bases, and 9 bases had no gene match. In nucleotides, the CDR3 is TGTGCCAGCCGGACAGGCCTACTTTTATATTTT. Encoded protein: CASRTGLLLYF.

This clonotype was observed a handful of times. V is TRBV12-3 or TRBV12-4 and J is TRBJ2-1; D uncertain. The CDR3 is 11 residues long. Between the trimmed V and J ends, which lost 7 bases and 10 bases, there was a span of 11 bases. The DNA for the CDR3 is TGTGCCAGCACACTTGTAGGCGAGCAGTTCTTC. This sequence encodes CASTLVGEQFF.

This clonotype was seen ten or more times. The V and J genes are TRBV2 and TRBJ1-5; D unresolved. Germline lookup yields CDR1 SNHLY and CDR2 FYNNEI. Between the trimmed V and J ends, which lost 0 bases and 7 bases, there was a span of 13 bases. The CDR3 runs 15 residues. Here the CDR3 DNA reads TGTGCCAGCAGTGAAGCAGTGGGGTCGGCGCAGCCCCAGCATTTT. It specifies CASSEAVGSAQPQHF.

In its sample, this clonotype was seen many times. V usage is TRBV4-2 and J usage is TRBJ1-1, with unresolved D. CDR1 and CDR2 (germline): LGHNA, YNFKEQ. Trimming took 1 base from V and 3 from J, leaving 12 bases between them. CDR3 length: 15 residues. The CDR3 reads CASSQGPREDTEAFF. CDR3 DNA: TGTGCCAGCAGCCAAGGCCCGAGGGAGGACACTGAAGCTTTCTTT.

This clonotype has ten or more counts. The rearrangement uses TRBV4-2 and TRBJ2-3, with 12 bases lining up with TRBD2. CDR3 length: 17 residues. Germline V lookup: CDR1 LGHNA, CDR2 YNFKEQ. The V segment lost 4 bases and the J segment 1 base; nucleotides outside the gene matches: 6. CDR3 DNA sequence: TGTGCCAGCAGCCCTAGACTAGCGGGGGACGGCACAGATACGCAGTATTTT. It is translated as CASSPRLAGDGTDTQYF.

This clonotype was recorded many times. The chain has TRBV7-9 and TRBJ1-1; 9 bases map to TRBD1. The CDR3 spans 14 residues. Germline lookup yields CDR1 SEHNR and CDR2 FQNEAQ (reference sequence). The V segment lost 5 bases and the J segment 10 bases; nucleotides outside the gene matches: 11. The CDR3 DNA reads TGTGCCAGCAGCCTACAGGGGGCGGAGGCGGTAGCTTTCTTT. Translating it yields CASSLQGAEAVAFF.

In its sample, this clonotype was seen many times. V gene TRBV4-1 combines with J gene TRBJ2-7, with D unresolved. V was pared by 4 bases and J by 2 bases, with 12 bases between. This CDR3 has 14 residues. Germline CDR1 reads MGHRA; CDR2 reads YSYEKL. CDR3 sequence reads: CASSLKPWAYEQYF. The CDR3 DNA follows: TGCGCCAGCAGCCTAAAACCCTGGGCCTACGAGCAGTACTTC.